A selection of T cell receptor beta chains follows, all from one sample in a study of cytotoxic CD8 clonotypes in ibrutinib-treated CLL. Assay used: immunoSEQ multiplex PCR; TCRdb lists only in-frame clones, some missing. The table records about 40,000 clones, approximately 67% of them present only once. Sequenced here: PBMCs, sampled at disease progression, from a patient treated with ibrutinib. These receptors were collected from a human donor with chronic lymphocytic leukemia. The CDR3 runs from the conserved cysteine through the conserved F or W. The D gene is left open where the match is weak. Expanded clones are given a class, and other clones once, few, many or no size at all.

>TRBD2|-|TRBV5-4|TRBJ2-7
TGTGCCAGCAGCCCCGGGGGGGCCACCTACGAGCAGTACTTC
CASSPGGATYEQYF
>TRBD1|-|TRBV4-2|TRBJ2-7
TGTGCCAGCAGCCCTGGTACAGGGGACTACGAGCAGTACTTC
CASSPGTGDYEQYF
>-|few|TRBV19|TRBJ1-2
TGTGCCAGTACCCGGGACCAGCTCGGCTACACCTTC
CASTRDQLGYTF
>-|-|TRBV7-2|TRBJ2-7
TGTGCCAGCAGCTTAGGGAAGACAGGAAACCCGGCCGAGCAGTACTTC
CASSLGKTGNPAEQYF
>-|-|TRBV29-1|TRBJ2-1
TGCAGCGTTGAAGAAGGACGGATCTACAATGAGCAGTTCTTC
CSVEEGRIYNEQFF
>TRBD2|-|TRBV11-3|TRBJ2-3
TGTGCCAGCAGCTTAGGGTTCGGACTAGCGGACACAGATACGCAGTATTTT
CASSLGFGLADTDTQYF
>-|-|TRBV30|TRBJ2-2
TGTGCCTGGAGTGTAGTGAACACCGGGGAGCTGTTTTTT
CAWSVVNTGELFF
>TRBD2|-|TRBV6-6|TRBJ2-5
TGTGCCAGCAGTTATCTAGCGGGAGGGCTCTCCGAGACCCAGTACTTC
CASSYLAGGLSETQYF
>-|many|TRBV19|TRBJ2-3
TGTGCCAGTAGTGTACTAGCCGGCACAGATACGCAGTATTTT
CASSVLAGTDTQYF
>TRBD2|-|TRBV10-1|TRBJ2-2
TGCGCCAGCACCAATACCGGGACTAGCGGGAGTAGTCGGACCGGGGAGCTGTTTTTT
CASTNTGTSGSSRTGELFF